The entry below gives a single T cell receptor beta chain sequence along with its context. These data belong to a study of Ad26.COV2.S vaccination and SARS-CoV-2 variants. For the study at large: The donor participated in the COV1001 trial, in its Ad26.COV2.S arm.

V lost 5 bases to trimming and J lost 9 bases, with 11 bases between them. Germline V gives CDR1 MNHNY, CDR2 SVGAGI (reference sequence). The CDR3 contains 12 residues. Clones were read by immunoSEQ multiplex PCR, and TCRdb kept only the in-frame ones, dropping some. Of approximately 460,000 clones in the sample, approximately 90% were seen once. Treatment described: roughly 18 received Ad26.COV2.S at low or high dose, single or two shots; about five received placebo; per-sample allocation not given. After the first vaccine or placebo injection, samples were drawn on day 63. This chain links TRBV6-6 with TRBJ2-1; D gene ambiguous. This receptor was obtained from a person between 18 and 60 years old who received the Ad26.COV2.S COVID-19 vaccine or a placebo. Sequenced material: peripheral blood, taken in a trial of Ad26.COV2.S vaccine versus placebo. CDR3 protein: CASSGLRGEQFF. CDR3 DNA sequence: TGTGCCAGCAGTGGTCTGCGCGGTGAGCAGTTCTTC.